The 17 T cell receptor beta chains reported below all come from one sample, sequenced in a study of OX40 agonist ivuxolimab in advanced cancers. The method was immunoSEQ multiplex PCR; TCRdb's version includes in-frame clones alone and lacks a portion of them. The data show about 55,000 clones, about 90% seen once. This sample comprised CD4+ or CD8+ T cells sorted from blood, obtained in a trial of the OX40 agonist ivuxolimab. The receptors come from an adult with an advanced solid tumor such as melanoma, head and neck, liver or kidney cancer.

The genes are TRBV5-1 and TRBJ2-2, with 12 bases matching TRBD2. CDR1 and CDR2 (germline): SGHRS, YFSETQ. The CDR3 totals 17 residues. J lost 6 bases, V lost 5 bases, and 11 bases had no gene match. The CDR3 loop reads CASRHRLAGASAGELFF. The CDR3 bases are TGCGCCAGCAGACATAGACTAGCGGGAGCGAGCGCCGGGGAGCTGTTTTTT.

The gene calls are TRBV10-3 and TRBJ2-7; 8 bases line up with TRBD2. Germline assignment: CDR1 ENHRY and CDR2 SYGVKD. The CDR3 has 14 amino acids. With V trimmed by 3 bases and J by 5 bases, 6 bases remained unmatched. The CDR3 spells CAISDTSGRDEQYF. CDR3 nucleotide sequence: TGTGCCATCAGTGATACAAGCGGGAGAGACGAGCAGTACTTC.

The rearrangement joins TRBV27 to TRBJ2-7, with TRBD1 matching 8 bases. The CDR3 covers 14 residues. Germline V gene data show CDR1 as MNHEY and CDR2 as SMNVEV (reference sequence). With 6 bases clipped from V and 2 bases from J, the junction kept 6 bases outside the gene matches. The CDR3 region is CASRLAGGPYEQYF. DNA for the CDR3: TGTGCCAGCAGACTCGCAGGGGGCCCCTACGAGCAGTACTTC.

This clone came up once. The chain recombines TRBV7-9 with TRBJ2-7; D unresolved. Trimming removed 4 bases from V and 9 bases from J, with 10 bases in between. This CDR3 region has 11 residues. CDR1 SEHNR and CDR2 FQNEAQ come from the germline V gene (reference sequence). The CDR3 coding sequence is TGTGCCAGCAGCTCCCCTTTTGGGCAGTACTTC. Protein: CASSSPFGQYF.

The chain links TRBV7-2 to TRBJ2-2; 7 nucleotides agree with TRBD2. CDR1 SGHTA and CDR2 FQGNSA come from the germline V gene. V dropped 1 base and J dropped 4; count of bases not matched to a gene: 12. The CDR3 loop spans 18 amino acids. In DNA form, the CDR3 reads TGTGCCAGCAGCTTAGTACCCCTAGCGGCGGCGGGCACCGGGGAGCTGTTTTTT. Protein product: CASSLVPLAAAGTGELFF. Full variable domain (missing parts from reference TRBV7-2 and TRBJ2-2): GAGVSQSPSNKVTEKGKDVELRCDPISGHTALYWYRQSLGQGLEFLIYFQGNSAPDKSGLPSDRFSAERTGGSVSTLTIQRTQQEDSAVYLCASSLVPLAAAGTGELFFGEGSRLTVL.

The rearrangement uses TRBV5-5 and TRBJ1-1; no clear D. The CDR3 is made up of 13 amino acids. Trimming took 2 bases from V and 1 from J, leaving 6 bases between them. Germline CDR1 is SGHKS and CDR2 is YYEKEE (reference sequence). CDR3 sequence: CASSFNRNTEAFF. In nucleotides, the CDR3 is TGTGCCAGCAGCTTTAACAGGAACACTGAAGCTTTCTTT.

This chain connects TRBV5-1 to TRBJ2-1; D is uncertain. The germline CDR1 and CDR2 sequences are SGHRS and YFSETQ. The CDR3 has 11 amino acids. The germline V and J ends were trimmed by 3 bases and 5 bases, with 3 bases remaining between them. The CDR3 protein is CASSSHNEQFF. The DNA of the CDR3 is TGCGCCAGCAGCTCTCACAATGAGCAGTTCTTC.

The CDR3 DNA reads TGTGCCAGCAGCTTAGCTGCCCGGGGCACTGAAGCTTTCTTT. Translated, it gives CASSLAARGTEAFF. The chain has TRBV7-8 and TRBJ1-1; no clear D. Trimming took 0 bases from V and 4 from J, leaving 9 bases between them. The CDR3 sequence is 14 residues long. CDR1 SGHVS and CDR2 FQNEAQ come from the germline V gene.

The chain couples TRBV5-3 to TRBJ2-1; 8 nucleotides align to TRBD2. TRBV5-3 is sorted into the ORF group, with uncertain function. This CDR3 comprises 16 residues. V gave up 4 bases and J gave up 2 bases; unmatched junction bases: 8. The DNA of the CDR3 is TGTGCCAGAAGCAAAGGACTAGCTCAACCCTACAATGAGCAGTTCTTC. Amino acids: CARSKGLAQPYNEQFF.

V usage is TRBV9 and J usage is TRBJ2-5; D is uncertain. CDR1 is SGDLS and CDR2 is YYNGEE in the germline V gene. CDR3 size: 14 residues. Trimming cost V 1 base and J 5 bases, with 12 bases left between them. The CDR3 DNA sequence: TGTGCCAGCAGCGTACCGGGCCCTGGGGAGACCCAGTACTTC. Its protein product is CASSVPGPGETQYF.

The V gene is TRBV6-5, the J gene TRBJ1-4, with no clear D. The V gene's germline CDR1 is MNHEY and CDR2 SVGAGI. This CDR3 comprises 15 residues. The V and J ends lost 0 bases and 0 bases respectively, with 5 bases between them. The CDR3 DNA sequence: TGTGCCAGCAGTTACTCGGGAGCAACTAATGAAAAACTGTTTTTT. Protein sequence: CASSYSGATNEKLFF.

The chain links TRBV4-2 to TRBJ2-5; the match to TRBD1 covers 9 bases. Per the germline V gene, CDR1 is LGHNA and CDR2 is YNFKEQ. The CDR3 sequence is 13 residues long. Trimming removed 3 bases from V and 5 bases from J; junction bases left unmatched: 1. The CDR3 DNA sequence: TGTGCCAGCAGCCAGGGGACAGGGGAGACCCAGTACTTC. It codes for CASSQGTGETQYF.

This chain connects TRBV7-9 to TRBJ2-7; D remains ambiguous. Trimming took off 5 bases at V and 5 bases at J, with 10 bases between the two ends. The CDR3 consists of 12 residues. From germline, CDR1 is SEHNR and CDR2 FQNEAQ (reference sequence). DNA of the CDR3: TGTGCCAGCAGCCTCCCGCACGACGAGCAGTACTTC. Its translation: CASSLPHDEQYF. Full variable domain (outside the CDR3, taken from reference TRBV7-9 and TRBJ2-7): DTGVSQNPRHKITKRGQNVTFRCDPISEHNRLYWYRQTLGQGPEFLTYFQNEAQLEKSRLLSDRFSAERPKGSFSTLEIQRTEQGDSAMYLCASSLPHDEQYFGPGTRLTVT.

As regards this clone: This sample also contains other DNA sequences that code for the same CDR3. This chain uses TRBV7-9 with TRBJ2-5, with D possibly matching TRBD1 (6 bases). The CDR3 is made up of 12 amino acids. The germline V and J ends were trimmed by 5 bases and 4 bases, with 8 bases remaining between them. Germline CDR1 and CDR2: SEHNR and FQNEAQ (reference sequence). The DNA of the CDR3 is TGTGCCAGCAGCCTCAGGGGAGAGACCCAGTACTTC. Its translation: CASSLRGETQYF.

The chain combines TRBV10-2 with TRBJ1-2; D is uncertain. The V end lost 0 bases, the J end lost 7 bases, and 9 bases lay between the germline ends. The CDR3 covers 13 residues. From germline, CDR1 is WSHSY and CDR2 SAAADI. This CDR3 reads CASSESTGPGYTF. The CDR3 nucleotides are TGCGCCAGCAGTGAGTCGACCGGACCTGGCTACACCTTC.

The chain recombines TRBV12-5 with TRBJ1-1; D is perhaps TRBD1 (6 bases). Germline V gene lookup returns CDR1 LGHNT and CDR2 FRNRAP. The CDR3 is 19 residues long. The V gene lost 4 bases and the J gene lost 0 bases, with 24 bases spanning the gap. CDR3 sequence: CASGSISWGRGTMNTEAFF. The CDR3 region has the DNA TGTGCTAGTGGTTCCATATCATGGGGGCGTGGGACGATGAACACTGAAGCTTTCTTT. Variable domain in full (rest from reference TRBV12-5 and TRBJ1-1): DARVTQTPRHKVTEMGQEVTMRCQPILGHNTVFWYRQTMMQGLELLAYFRNRAPLDDSGMPKDRFSAEMPDATLATLKIQPSEPRDSAVYFCASGSISWGRGTMNTEAFFGQGTRLTVV.

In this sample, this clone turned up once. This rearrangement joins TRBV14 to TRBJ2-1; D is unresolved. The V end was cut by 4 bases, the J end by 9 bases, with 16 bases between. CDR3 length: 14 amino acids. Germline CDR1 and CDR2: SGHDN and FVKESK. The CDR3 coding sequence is TGTGCCAGCAGCCTTGACTTCGTTCCGGGTGAGCAGTTCTTC. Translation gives CASSLDFVPGEQFF.